This is a list of T cell receptor beta chains from one sample in a study of identical twins. TCRdb processed the 5' RACE reads anew with MiXCR; each CDR3 protein has one entry. The sample has about 920,000 distinct CDR3 sequences, roughly 12% seen once. Another study also made use of these data, one on yellow fever vaccine responses in identical twins.

Sequencing input: PBMCs. The receptor source for this set is a woman under 30 in good health. Both conserved end residues are part of each CDR3. D genes are given only for firm matches. Some rows mark clone size as missing; the rest say once, few, many or name a class of expanded clone.

length: 13; D: NA; size: NA; V: TRBV12-3/TRBV12-4; J: TRBJ2-5; CDR3: CASSFWDQETQYF; DNA: TGTGCCAGCAGTTTTTGGGATCAAGAGACCCAGTACTTC
length: 16; D: TRBD1; size: few; V: TRBV11-2; J: TRBJ1-6; CDR3: CASSSIRQGYNSPLHF; DNA: TGTGCCAGCAGCTCAATTCGACAGGGGTACAATTCACCCCTCCACTTT
length: 18; D: TRBD2; size: NA; V: TRBV20-1; J: TRBJ2-3; CDR3: CSARDLRKAGDGTDTQYF; DNA: TGCAGTGCTAGAGACCTTCGTAAAGCGGGAGATGGTACAGATACGCAGTATTTT
length: 15; D: NA; size: many; V: TRBV4-1; J: TRBJ1-6; CDR3: CASSQEVADNSPLHF; DNA: TGCGCCAGCAGCCAAGAGGTGGCGGATAATTCACCCCTCCACTTT
length: 13; D: NA; size: many; V: TRBV9; J: TRBJ1-1; CDR3: CASSGTERAEAFF; DNA: TGTGCCAGCAGCGGGACCGAACGGGCTGAAGCTTTCTTT
length: 16; D: TRBD1; size: few; V: TRBV15; J: TRBJ2-1; CDR3: CATSRGQGVFYNEQFF; DNA: TGTGCCACCAGCAGAGGACAGGGGGTTTTCTACAATGAGCAGTTCTTC
length: 11; D: NA; size: NA; V: TRBV28; J: TRBJ1-1; CDR3: CASLGGNEAFF; DNA: TGTGCCAGCCTTGGTGGGAACGAAGCTTTCTTT
length: 17; D: TRBD2; size: NA; V: TRBV12-3/TRBV12-4; J: TRBJ2-3; CDR3: CASSPRTSGDGTDTQYF; DNA: TGTGCCAGCAGCCCTCGGACTAGCGGTGATGGCACAGATACGCAGTATTTT
length: 16; D: NA; size: many; V: TRBV10-1; J: TRBJ1-3; CDR3: CASSESGGSSGNTIYF; DNA: TGCGCCAGCAGTGAGTCCGGCGGGTCCTCTGGAAACACCATATATTTT
length: 15; D: TRBD2; size: many; V: TRBV2; J: TRBJ2-7; CDR3: CASSPRLAGYYEQYF; DNA: TGTGCCAGCAGTCCCCGACTAGCGGGATACTACGAGCAGTACTTC
length: 17; D: NA; size: many; V: TRBV12-3/TRBV12-4; J: TRBJ2-7; CDR3: CASSPTLTGTANYEQYF; DNA: TGTGCCAGCAGCCCAACCTTGACCGGGACCGCGAACTACGAGCAGTACTTC
length: 15; D: TRBD2; size: many; V: TRBV7-2; J: TRBJ2-1; CDR3: CASSLVAGGNNEQFF; DNA: TGTGCCAGCAGCCTAGTAGCGGGGGGAAACAATGAGCAGTTCTTC
length: 17; D: NA; size: few; V: TRBV11-2; J: TRBJ2-2; CDR3: CASSLDPPGLRAGELFF; DNA: TGTGCCAGCAGCTTAGATCCCCCGGGGCTACGGGCCGGGGAGCTGTTTTTT
length: 13; D: NA; size: NA; V: TRBV10-1; J: TRBJ1-1; CDR3: CASKAGPNTEAFF; DNA: TGCGCCAGCAAGGCAGGCCCGAACACTGAAGCTTTCTTT
length: 15; D: NA; size: few; V: TRBV5-1; J: TRBJ2-3; CDR3: CASSFLEGRTDTQYF; DNA: TGCGCCAGCAGCTTCCTGGAGGGGCGCACAGATACGCAGTATTTT
length: 17; D: NA; size: few; V: TRBV19; J: TRBJ2-1; CDR3: CASSISPLALTYNEQFF; DNA: TGTGCCAGTAGTATTAGCCCCCTAGCGCTGACCTACAATGAGCAGTTCTTC
length: 16; D: TRBD2; size: few; V: TRBV7-9; J: TRBJ2-1; CDR3: CASSVGTSGMGSEQFF; DNA: TGTGCCAGCAGCGTCGGGACTAGCGGGATGGGTAGTGAGCAGTTCTTC